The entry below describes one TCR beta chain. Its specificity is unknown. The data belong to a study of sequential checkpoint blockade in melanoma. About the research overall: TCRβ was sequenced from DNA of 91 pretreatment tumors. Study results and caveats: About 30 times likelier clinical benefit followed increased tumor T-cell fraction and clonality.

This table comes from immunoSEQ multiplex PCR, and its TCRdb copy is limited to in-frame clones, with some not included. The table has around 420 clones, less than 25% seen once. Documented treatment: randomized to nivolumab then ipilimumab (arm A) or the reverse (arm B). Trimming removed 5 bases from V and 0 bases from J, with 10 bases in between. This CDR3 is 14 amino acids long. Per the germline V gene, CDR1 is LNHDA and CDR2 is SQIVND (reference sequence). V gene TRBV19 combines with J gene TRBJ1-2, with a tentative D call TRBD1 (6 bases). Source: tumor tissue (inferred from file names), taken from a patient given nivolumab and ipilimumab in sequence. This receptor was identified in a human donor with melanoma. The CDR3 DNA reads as TGTGCCAGTAGTCCAGGACAGCCTAACTATGGCTACACCTTC. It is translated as CASSPGQPNYGYTF.